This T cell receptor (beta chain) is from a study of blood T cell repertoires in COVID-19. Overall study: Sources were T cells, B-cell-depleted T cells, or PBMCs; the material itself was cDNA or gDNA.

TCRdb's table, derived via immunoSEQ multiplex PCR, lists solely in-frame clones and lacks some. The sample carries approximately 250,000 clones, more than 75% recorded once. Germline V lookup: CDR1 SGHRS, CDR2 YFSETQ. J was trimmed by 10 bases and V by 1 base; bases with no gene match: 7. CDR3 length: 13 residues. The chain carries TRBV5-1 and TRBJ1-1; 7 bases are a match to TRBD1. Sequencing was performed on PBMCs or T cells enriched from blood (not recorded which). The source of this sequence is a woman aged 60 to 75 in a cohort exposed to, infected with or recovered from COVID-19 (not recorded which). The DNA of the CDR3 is TGCGCCAGCAGCTTGACAGGGGACTTTGGAGCTTTCTTT. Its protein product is CASSLTGDFGAFF.